One sample yielded the 27 T cell receptor beta chains listed below, sequenced in a study of T-cell memory formation after mild COVID-19. A single record per CDR3 protein comes from TCRdb applying MiXCR to the 5' RACE reads. The repertoire holds about 260,000 distinct CDR3 sequences, approximately 15% seen once, with 20% to 25% in the top ten. Sequencing input: PBMCs or a T cell subset sorted from them (not recorded which). These receptors were collected from a man younger than 35 who had mild COVID-19 (a few samples of this study predate the infection). Cell type and time point are not known.

This clonotype showed up just once. The chain carries TRBV5-6 and TRBJ2-1; TRBD2 agrees at 8 bases. Germline V gives CDR1 SGHDT, CDR2 YYEEEE. The CDR3 is 13 amino acids. The J segment lost 5 bases and the V segment lost 4 bases, leaving 2 bases of the junction unmatched. CDR3 in DNA: TGTGCCAGCAGCGTGGGACTAGACAATGAGCAGTTCTTC. Its translation: CASSVGLDNEQFF.

Ten or more counts support this clonotype. This chain uses TRBV7-3 with TRBJ2-5; 7 bases align to TRBD2. The CDR3 length is 13 residues. After removal of 5 bases from V and 5 bases from J, the junction contained 5 bases not matched to a gene. Germline V gene lookup returns CDR1 SGHTA and CDR2 FQGTGA. Here the CDR3 reads CASSRLARETQYF. CDR3 nucleotides: TGTGCCAGCAGCCGACTAGCACGGGAGACCCAGTACTTC.

This clonotype came up many times. The chain has TRBV11-2 and TRBJ2-4; no firm D call. CDR1 SGHAT and CDR2 FQNNGV come from the germline V gene. This CDR3 region has 16 residues. Deletions cut 5 bases from V and 0 bases from J, with 14 bases between. The CDR3 region has the DNA TGTGCCAGCAGCCCCCTCCGGCGGCTAGCCAAAAACATTCAGTACTTC. This gives the protein CASSPLRRLAKNIQYF. Full variable domain (missing parts from reference TRBV11-2 and TRBJ2-4): EAGVAQSPRYKIIEKRQSVAFWCNPISGHATLYWYQQILGQGPKLLIQFQNNGVVDDSQLPKDRFSAERLKGVDSTLKIQPAKLEDSAVYLCASSPLRRLAKNIQYFGAGTRLSVL.

The chain uses TRBV9 and TRBJ2-1; D ambiguous. The CDR3 length is 16 residues. The ends were cut back, 0 bases at V and 3 bases at J, with 13 bases in the middle. Germline assignment: CDR1 SGDLS and CDR2 YYNGEE. The CDR3 region is CASSVAGWGSYNEQFF. CDR3 in DNA: TGTGCCAGCAGCGTAGCTGGGTGGGGAAGCTACAATGAGCAGTTCTTC.

This clonotype has a handful of counts. This chain joins TRBV19 and TRBJ1-1; 9 bases fit TRBD1. Germline values: CDR1 LNHDA, CDR2 SQIVND (reference sequence). The CDR3 length is 14 residues. The V and J ends lost 1 base and 5 bases, in that order; junction bases with no gene match: 2. CDR3 sequence reads: CASSIGQGVTEAFF. DNA of the CDR3: TGTGCCAGTAGTATAGGACAGGGGGTTACTGAAGCTTTCTTT.

This clonotype has just a few counts. CDR3: CASSLTSGGPDTQYF. The CDR3 nucleotides read TGCGCCAGCAGCCTGACTAGCGGGGGCCCAGATACGCAGTATTTT. The chain links TRBV5-1 to TRBJ2-3, with 12 nucleotides matching TRBD2. J was trimmed by 4 bases and V by 4 bases; bases with no gene match: 4. CDR1 is SGHRS and CDR2 is YFSETQ in the germline V gene. The CDR3 totals 15 residues.

The chain joins TRBV12-3 or TRBV12-4 to TRBJ2-2; no reliable D call. CDR3 length equals 15 residues. Deletions cut 5 bases from V and 6 bases from J, with 16 bases between. CDR3 in amino acids: CASSPASVDPGELFF. The DNA of the CDR3 is TGTGCCAGCAGTCCAGCGTCTGTAGACCCCGGGGAGCTGTTTTTT.

This chain joins TRBV29-1 and TRBJ1-2; no clear D. CDR1 is SQVTM and CDR2 is ANQGSEA in the germline V gene. The V and J ends lost 7 bases and 1 base respectively, with 13 bases between them. This CDR3 is 13 amino acids long. The CDR3 nucleotides read TGCAGCGCTATAACAGCGGTTAACTATGGCTACACCTTC. Protein sequence: CSAITAVNYGYTF.

In its sample, this clonotype was seen a few times. This sequence joins TRBV14 and TRBJ2-1; D is perhaps TRBD1 or TRBD2 (5 bases each). Germline lookup yields CDR1 SGHDN and CDR2 FVKESK. The CDR3 has 12 residues. V gave up 4 bases and J gave up 12 bases, with 13 bases separating them. The chain's CDR3 is CASSLTGTMQFF. In DNA, the CDR3 is TGTGCCAGCAGCCTGACTGGGACCATGCAGTTCTTC.

Many counts were recorded for this clonotype. The chain carries TRBV6-5 and TRBJ2-3; no definite D call. Germline V lookup: CDR1 MNHEY, CDR2 SVGAGI. Trimming pared 4 bases from V and 9 bases from J, leaving 17 bases between. The CDR3 is made up of 14 amino acids. CDR3 amino acids: CASSSSGSVWTQYF. The CDR3 bases are TGTGCCAGCAGTTCCTCAGGTTCCGTCTGGACGCAGTATTTT.

In this sample, this clonotype turned up a few times. The chain couples TRBV29-1 to TRBJ2-7, with 8 bases fitting TRBD1. The trim removed 6 bases at V and 2 bases at J, leaving 0 bases unmatched. This CDR3 is built from 11 residues. In germline, CDR1 is SQVTM, CDR2 ANQGSEA. CDR3 sequence (DNA): TGCAGCGTGGGACAGGCCTACGAGCAGTACGTC. It translates to CSVGQAYEQYV.

In this sample, this clonotype turned up a few times. This chain connects TRBV4-1 to TRBJ2-3; 10 bases match TRBD2. The CDR3 length is 17 residues. The V gene end was trimmed by 1 base and the J gene end by 2 bases; junction bases not matched to a gene: 6. CDR1 is MGHRA and CDR2 is YSYEKL in the germline V gene. The CDR3 DNA reads as TGCGCCAGCAGCCAAGGCCTAGCGGGGGTTACCACAGATACGCAGTATTTT. Translated, it gives CASSQGLAGVTTDTQYF.

This chain uses TRBV6-5 with TRBJ2-7, with D unclear. Between the trimmed V and J ends, which lost 0 bases and 3 bases, there was a span of 9 bases. Germline-derived CDR1 and CDR2 are MNHEY and SVGAGI. The CDR3 is 14 amino acids. The CDR3 loop is CASSYSRRFYEQYF. As DNA, the CDR3 is TGTGCCAGCAGTTACTCGCGGCGGTTCTACGAGCAGTACTTC.

This clonotype was counted a few times. V and J are TRBV10-3 and TRBJ1-5, with D possibly TRBD1 on 6 matching bases. V dropped 4 bases and J dropped 3 bases, with 10 bases sitting between them. Germline CDR1 reads ENHRY; CDR2 reads SYGVKD. The length of the CDR3 is 14 residues. CDR3 in amino acids: CAISVQGNNQPQHF. The CDR3 nucleotides read TGTGCCATCAGTGTACAGGGAAACAATCAGCCCCAGCATTTT.

As concerns this clonotype: The junction shows a germline mismatch at one end, possibly a read error. The chain carries TRBV6-2 or TRBV6-3 and TRBJ1-5; a possible D gene is TRBD1 (5 bases). CDR3 size: 14 residues. In germline, CDR1 is MNHEY, CDR2 SVGEGT. The CDR3 spells CASSYPGGYQPQNF. The CDR3 nucleotides are TGTGCCAGCAGTTACCCCGGGGGGTATCAGCCCCAGAATTTT.

Here the CDR3 DNA reads TGTGCCAGCAGCTTATATAGGCGATCCCCCCGTTTCTACAATGAGCAGTTCTTC. It encodes CASSLYRRSPRFYNEQFF. The chain has TRBV7-8 and TRBJ2-1; D gene uncertain. The germline CDR1 and CDR2 sequences are SGHVS and FQNEAQ. V was clipped by 2 bases and J by 3 bases, with 20 bases between them. This CDR3 comprises 18 residues.

The chain combines TRBV4-1 with TRBJ2-6, with D perhaps given as TRBD1 or TRBD2 (5 bases each). This CDR3 is 17 amino acids long. Germline V gene data show CDR1 as MGHRA and CDR2 as YSYEKL. V dropped 5 bases and J dropped 1 base, with 15 bases sitting between them. The DNA for the CDR3 is TGCGCCAGCAGCATCCGGGACCGCAGTTCTGGGGCCAACGTCCTGACTTTC. The encoded protein is CASSIRDRSSGANVLTF.

This rearrangement joins TRBV2 to TRBJ2-3, with TRBD1 identical over 7 bases. The CDR3 totals 13 residues. The germline V gene encodes CDR1 SNHLY and CDR2 FYNNEI. The junction had 3 bases not matched to a gene; V was cut back by 6 bases and J by 3 bases. The CDR3 loop reads CASSGQETDTQYF. The CDR3, as DNA: TGTGCCAGCAGCGGACAGGAGACAGATACGCAGTATTTT.

Ten or more counts support this clonotype. The chain joins TRBV12-3 or TRBV12-4 to TRBJ2-2; 11 bases match TRBD2. The CDR3 spans 18 residues. With 3 bases clipped from V and 5 bases from J, the junction kept 11 bases outside the gene matches. The CDR3 is CASSFPSGGPTFTGELFF. In nucleotides, the CDR3 is TGTGCCAGCAGTTTCCCTAGCGGGGGGCCAACCTTTACCGGGGAGCTGTTTTTT.

This clonotype was recorded a few times. V usage is TRBV5-1 and J usage is TRBJ1-2, with a weak D call TRBD1 (5 bases). This CDR3 region has 14 residues. Trimming cost V 6 bases and J 2 bases, with 14 bases left between them. The germline gives CDR1 SGHRS, CDR2 YFSETQ. For the CDR3, the DNA is TGCGCCAGCACCCCGGGGTGGGGGAACTATGGCTACACCTTC. Its translation: CASTPGWGNYGYTF.

This clonotype was seen more than once but under ten times. V and J are TRBV6-6 and TRBJ2-2, with TRBD2 matching over 8 bases. The CDR3 has 13 residues. V shed 10 bases, J shed 3 bases, and the junction held 4 bases outside the gene matches. Germline V gene lookup returns CDR1 MNHNY and CDR2 SVGAGI (reference sequence). For the CDR3, the DNA is TGTGCCATTAGCGGGGTAGACACCGGGGAGCTGTTTTTT. Amino acid sequence: CAISGVDTGELFF.

This clonotype was detected ten times or more. The rearrangement links TRBV27 to TRBJ2-1; D not certain. Germline-derived CDR1 and CDR2 are MNHEY and SMNVEV (reference sequence). The CDR3 extends over 15 amino acids. Trimming removed 6 bases at V and 6 bases at J, with 18 bases between. CDR3 protein: CASSTRFLWGNEQFF. The CDR3 DNA reads as TGTGCCAGCAGCACCCGATTCCTCTGGGGCAATGAGCAGTTCTTC.

The rearrangement uses TRBV18 and TRBJ2-4; D unclear. The germline CDR1 and CDR2 sequences are KGHSH and LQKENI. The CDR3 covers 15 residues. Trimming took off 2 bases at V and 0 bases at J, with 8 bases between the two ends. CDR3 nucleotide sequence: TGTGCCAGCTCACCAGGCGGAATAGCCAAAAACATTCAGTACTTC. This sequence encodes CASSPGGIAKNIQYF.

The CDR3 here is CALRTGRTGELFF. In DNA, the CDR3 is TGTGCCCTCAGGACAGGGCGCACCGGGGAGCTGTTTTTT. The rearrangement links TRBV2 to TRBJ2-2, with TRBD1 identical over 8 bases. Trimming at V came to 11 bases and at J to 4 bases, leaving 6 bases not matched to a gene. Germline V gives CDR1 SNHLY, CDR2 FYNNEI. The CDR3 is made up of 13 amino acids.

The CDR3 nucleotides read TGCAGCGTTTACAGGACAGACACTGAAGCTTTCTTT. Protein: CSVYRTDTEAFF. V and J are TRBV29-1 and TRBJ1-1; D might be TRBD1 (6 bases). Germline CDR1 SQVTM, CDR2 ANQGSEA. The CDR3 sequence is 12 residues long. The ends were cut back, 5 bases at V and 3 bases at J, with 10 bases in the middle.

The rearrangement links TRBV12-3 or TRBV12-4 to TRBJ2-5, with 7 bases lining up with TRBD2. Trimming removed 0 bases from V and 4 bases from J; junction bases left unmatched: 8. The CDR3 covers 16 residues. CDR3 nucleotides: TGTGCCAGCAGTTTAGCCGGCGGGGGAGGCGGAGAGACCCAGTACTTC. Translation gives CASSLAGGGGGETQYF.

This clonotype was seen only once. The rearrangement uses TRBV27 and TRBJ1-2; TRBD1 might be the D (6 bases). Germline loops: CDR1 MNHEY, CDR2 SMNVEV (reference sequence). This CDR3 has 15 amino acids. V was cut by 1 base and J by 7 bases, with 16 bases left in between. As DNA, the CDR3 is TGTGCCAGCAGTTTATACCCGGGGGCGCGATCTGGCTACACCTTC. The encoded protein is CASSLYPGARSGYTF.